This T cell receptor (beta chain) is from a study of T cells expressing NK-cell markers. About the study: TCR beta repertoires came from sorted CD3+CD56+NKG2C+, CD3+CD56+NKG2C- and CD3+CD56-NKG2C+ T cells. Findings of the study overall: Also leading the CD3+CD56-NKG2C+ fraction in a handful of donors were these clonotypes.

The CDR3 extends over 14 amino acids. CDR1 and CDR2 from the germline V gene are DFQATT and SNEGSKA (reference sequence). The cDNA for TCR beta came from 5'RACE template switching with UMIs. After re-calling the 5' RACE reads, TCRdb lists one entry per CDR3 protein, DNA absent. This repertoire comprises about 460,000 distinct CDR3 sequences; its ten largest clones make up 1.4% to 1.5%. A word on this clonotype: The antigen remains undetermined.

Input material: blood T cells: a sorted CD56 or NKG2C T cell subset, CD4+ or CD8+ T cells, or bulk PBMC T cells (not recorded which). The TCR was taken from a woman aged 50 to 60 in good health. This chain uses TRBV20-1 with TRBJ2-5; TCRdb's D call, TRBD1, is unchecked because there is no DNA. The CDR3 loop is CSAFTGGGIETQYF.